This T cell receptor (beta chain) comes out of a study of T cell repertoires in cytomegalovirus infection. Study information: CMV infection together with matching HLA type was indicated by public TCR beta signatures. Study-level points and caveats: Frequencies of public TCR beta families were cumulated, and this identified carriers of CMV plus the relevant HLA.

Using its own MiXCR run on the reads, TCRdb lists one record per CDR3 protein. The sample lists around 900,000 distinct CDR3 sequences, less than 35% occurring once. The germline V gene encodes CDR1 KGHDR and CDR2 SFDVKD. V shed 4 bases and J shed 1 base, with 6 bases lying between them. The CDR3 covers 13 residues. Points on this clonotype: The target antigen is unknown.

This clonotype originated in a human donor in good health (CMV status not recorded). Some clones in this sample may be carry-over from other donors' samples. Source: cultured CD8+ T cells from PBMCs, taken from culture after CMV antigen stimulation. The V call is TRBV24-1, the J call TRBJ1-1; the D is unclear. The CDR3 DNA follows: TGTGCCACCAGTGAGGGGTCGAACACTGAAGCTTTCTTT. Translating gives CATSEGSNTEAFF.